The rows below give T cell receptor beta chains drawn from one sample of a study of cytomegalovirus exposure and HLA in healthy donors. Sequenced by immunoSEQ multiplex PCR; TCRdb stores in-frame clones only, minus some. The sample has 40,000 to 45,000 clones, 50% seen once. Sequenced sample: PBMCs. Receptor source: a human donor in good health. Each CDR3 is given without its conserved first and last residue. Each record gives: V gene, J gene, CDR3 protein.

TRBV2	TRBJ2-7	ASSEQAYEQY
TRBV6-5	TRBJ1-6	ASRTQGIRSPLH
TRBV6-8	TRBJ1-2	ASGPTGTGYT
TRBV2	TRBJ1-4	ASKTDYNEKLF
TRBV9	TRBJ2-5	ASSALGGSSGQETQY
TRBV7-8	TRBJ1-2	ASSLYQGDYGYT
TRBV28	TRBJ2-1	ASSFGGAPYNEQF
TRBV7-9	TRBJ1-1	ASSQRQGGTEAF
TRBV6-4	TRBJ1-2	ASSATGRNYGYT
TRBV7-3	TRBJ2-5	ASSYGTEETQY